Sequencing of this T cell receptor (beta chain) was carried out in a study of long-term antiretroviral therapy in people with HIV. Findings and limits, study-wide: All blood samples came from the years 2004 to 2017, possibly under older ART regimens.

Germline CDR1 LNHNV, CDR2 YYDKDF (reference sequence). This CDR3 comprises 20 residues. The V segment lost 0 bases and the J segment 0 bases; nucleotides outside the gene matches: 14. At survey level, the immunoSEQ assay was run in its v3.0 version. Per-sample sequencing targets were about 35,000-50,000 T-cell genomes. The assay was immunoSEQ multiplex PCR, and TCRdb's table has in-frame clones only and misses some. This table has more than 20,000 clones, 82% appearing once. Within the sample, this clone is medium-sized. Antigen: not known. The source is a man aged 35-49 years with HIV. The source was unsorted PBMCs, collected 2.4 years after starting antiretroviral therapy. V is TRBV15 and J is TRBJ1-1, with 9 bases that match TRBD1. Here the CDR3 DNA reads TGTGCCACCAGCAGAGATCGGGGAGGACAGGGGCCCATCATGAACACTGAAGCTTTCTTT. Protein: CATSRDRGGQGPIMNTEAFF.